A single sample gave rise to the 8 T cell receptor beta chains below, sequenced in a study of T cell clonotyping in hematopoietic cell transplantation. Libraries were prepared by immunoSEQ multiplex PCR; TCRdb keeps only in-frame clonotypes and omits some of them. The profile shows about 16,000 clones, approximately 74% of them singletons. Sequencing input: peripheral blood mononuclear cells. All receptors come from a woman aged 55-69 years in good health. Some clones in this sample may be carry-over from other donors' samples.

V gene TRBV5-6 combines with J gene TRBJ1-1, with D maybe TRBD1 (5 bases). The germline V and J ends were trimmed by 0 bases and 1 base, with 10 bases remaining between them. This CDR3 contains 15 residues. CDR1 SGHDT and CDR2 YYEEEE come from the germline V gene. CDR3 in DNA: TGTGCCAGCAGCTTGGGGTGGGGGAAGAACACTGAAGCTTTCTTT. Translated: CASSLGWGKNTEAFF.

This clone was counted between two and nine times. This chain uses TRBV2 with TRBJ1-1; 8 positions match TRBD1. The trim removed 3 bases at V and 4 bases at J, leaving 7 bases unmatched. The CDR3 is 15 amino acids. Looked up from germline, CDR1 is SNHLY and CDR2 is FYNNEI. The DNA of the CDR3 is TGTGCCAGCAGTGACAGGGGGCGTCGTTCCACTGAAGCTTTCTTT. Its protein product is CASSDRGRRSTEAFF.

The V and J genes are TRBV10-3 and TRBJ1-2, with 7 bases identical to TRBD1. Germline values: CDR1 ENHRY, CDR2 SYGVKD. The length of the CDR3 is 14 residues. Trimming took 3 bases from V and 4 from J; bases not matched to a gene: 5. The CDR3 DNA follows: TGTGCCATCAGTGAAGGCGGGACAGCCTATGGCTACACCTTC. Its translation is CAISEGGTAYGYTF.

The chain carries TRBV30 and TRBJ2-1, with D possibly TRBD2 on 6 matching bases. This CDR3 contains 16 residues. Trimming took 2 bases from V and 3 from J, leaving 17 bases between them. Germline V lookup: CDR1 GTSNPN, CDR2 SVGIG (reference sequence). CDR3 DNA: TGTGCCTGGAGTTATTCCGGCGGCGGGAACTACAATGAGCAGTTCTTC. Encoded protein: CAWSYSGGGNYNEQFF. Full variable domain (rest looked up from reference TRBV30 and TRBJ2-1): SQTIHQWPATLVQPVGSPLSLECTVEGTSNPNLYWYRQAAGRGLQLLFYSVGIGQISSEVPQNLSASRPQDRQFILSSKKLLLSDSGFYLCAWSYSGGGNYNEQFFGPGTRLTVL.

V is TRBV5-7 and J is TRBJ1-5; tentative D call: TRBD1 (5 bases). TRBV5-7 is classed as an ORF, of uncertain function. CDR3 size: 14 residues. Between the trimmed V and J ends, which lost 1 base and 5 bases, there was a span of 10 bases. This CDR3 is CASSLSGADQPQHF. CDR3 DNA: TGTGCCAGCAGCTTGAGCGGGGCGGATCAGCCCCAGCATTTT.

This chain uses TRBV29-1 with TRBJ2-7, with 8 bases fitting TRBD1. Germline values: CDR1 SQVTM, CDR2 ANQGSEA. There are 12 residues in the CDR3. The J segment lost 5 bases and the V segment lost 6 bases, leaving 6 bases of the junction unmatched. The CDR3 region is CSVARGRDEQYF. Here the CDR3 DNA reads TGCAGCGTGGCCAGGGGGCGCGACGAGCAGTACTTC.

In DNA form, the CDR3 reads TGTGCCAGCAGCTTATTATTCGACAGGGATCTGAATTCACCCCTCCACTTT. Encoded protein: CASSLLFDRDLNSPLHF. This rearrangement joins TRBV7-2 to TRBJ1-6, with 7 nucleotides matching TRBD1. This CDR3 region has 17 residues. V lost 2 bases to trimming and J lost 7 bases; unmatched junction nucleotides: 11. Germline-derived CDR1 and CDR2 are SGHTA and FQGNSA.

V is TRBV5-1 and J is TRBJ1-2, with D perhaps TRBD1 (6 bases). Germline CDR1 reads SGHRS; CDR2 reads YFSETQ. CDR3 length equals 16 residues. Trimming stripped 6 bases from V and 4 bases from J, with 22 bases between. CDR3 region: CASKPLWGGLSYGYTF. CDR3 in DNA: TGCGCCAGCAAGCCCCTTTGGGGGGGCTTGTCCTATGGCTACACCTTC.